This record covers a single TCR beta chain. The data stem from a study of CD8 T cells in Susac syndrome. Random hexamers served to reverse transcribe about 0.45 to 1 ug RNA. An immunoSEQ multiplex PCR generated amplified TCR beta CDR3 products spanning 54 Vbeta and 13 Jbeta. TCRdb processed the immunoSEQ multiplex PCR reads anew with MiXCR; each CDR3 protein has one entry. The table shows 160,000 or so distinct CDR3 sequences, with around 95% occurring only once. The CDR3 is 14 amino acids. The trim removed 6 bases at V and 5 bases at J, leaving 8 bases unmatched. Germline V gene lookup returns CDR1 ENHRY and CDR2 SYGVKD. Relapsing-remitting disease, either stable or active, was present in the treatment-naive patients who were the multiple sclerosis controls. TEMRA cells were enriched by FACS, and CD4+ and CD8+ T cells were negatively isolated.

The rearrangement joins TRBV10-3 to TRBJ2-7; TRBD1 matches 9 bases. The sequence was obtained from a human donor with multiple sclerosis. The material sequenced was CD8+ T cells from PBMCs. The CDR3 DNA is TGTGCCATCAGCCCGGGACAGGGAAGAAACGAGCAGTACTTC. It yields the protein CAISPGQGRNEQYF.